These 4 T cell receptor beta chains came from one sample sequenced in a study of cytomegalovirus exposure and HLA in healthy donors. In the PCR, 60 Vbeta and 13 Jbeta primers were used. TCRdb keeps only in-frame clones here, not all; method: immunoSEQ multiplex PCR. The sample holds about 140,000 clones; more than 60% are singletons and the top ten take about 1.7%. The sequenced sample was PBMCs. The receptors were gathered from a male donor in good health and CMV-seronegative.

V usage is TRBV6-1 and J usage is TRBJ2-6; D is undetermined. The CDR3 is 13 residues long. The germline CDR1 and CDR2 sequences are MNHNS and SASEGT. The germline V and J ends were trimmed by 10 bases and 2 bases, with 9 bases remaining between them. The DNA of the CDR3 is TGTGCCATGGCCCCACCTGGGGCCAACGTCCTGACTTTC. Translation gives CAMAPPGANVLTF.

The chain is built from TRBV2 and TRBJ1-6; tentatively, D is TRBD1 (5 bases). The ends were cut back, 11 bases at V and 6 bases at J, with 14 bases in the middle. Germline CDR1 SNHLY, CDR2 FYNNEI. The CDR3 length is 13 residues. For the CDR3, the DNA is TGTGCCGGCTACAGGAGAATTAATTCACCCCTCCACTTT. It is translated as CAGYRRINSPLHF.

The rearrangement links TRBV27 to TRBJ2-4; D is unclear. Germline-derived CDR1 and CDR2 are MNHEY and SMNVEV (reference sequence). The CDR3 runs to 15 residues. Trimming cost V 4 bases and J 1 base, with 11 bases left between them. The DNA of the CDR3 is TGTGCCAGCAGTTCCCGCAGGAATGCCAAAAACATTCAGTACTTC. As protein: CASSSRRNAKNIQYF.

CDR3 amino acids: CASSSRGRNQPQHF. The CDR3, as DNA: TGTGCCAGCAGCTCGCGGGGCCGCAATCAGCCCCAGCATTTT. This chain uses TRBV9 with TRBJ1-5; D is possibly TRBD1 (5 bases). This CDR3 spans 14 amino acids. V lost 4 bases and J 2 bases, leaving 10 bases between the germline ends. Germline assignment: CDR1 SGDLS and CDR2 YYNGEE. The variable domain in full, completed from reference TRBV9 and TRBJ1-5, reads DSGVTQTPKHLITATGQRVTLRCSPRSGDLSVYWYQQSLDQGLQFLIQYYNGEERAKGNILERFSAQQFPDLHSELNLSSLELGDSALYFCASSSRGRNQPQHFGDGTRLSIL.